This T cell receptor beta chain was observed in a study of blood T cell repertoires in COVID-19. Germline CDR1 and CDR2: MNHEY and SMNVEV (reference sequence). V lost 9 bases and J lost 4, with 18 bases in between. The CDR3 totals 14 residues. Method: immunoSEQ multiplex PCR; TCRdb's copy keeps in-frame clones and lacks some. The sample has 100,000 to 150,000 clones, roughly 83% seen once. The chain uses TRBV27 and TRBJ1-1; D perhaps matches TRBD1 (5 bases). This clonotype was obtained from a woman between 45 and 60 years old with acute or convalescent COVID-19. Sequencing used peripheral blood. In DNA, the CDR3 is TGTGCCAGTATGCGAAACTGGGGGGGCACTGAAGCTTTCTTT. It encodes CASMRNWGGTEAFF.